These 28 T cell receptor beta chains originate from one sample sequenced in a study of CD8+CD57+ T cells in acquired aplastic anemia. Template material for TCR beta VDJ and CDR3 profiling consisted of genomic DNA. MiXCR, applied by TCRdb to the reads, yields one record per CDR3 protein. Here the sample spans around 190,000 distinct CDR3 sequences, approximately 60% being singletons. Sample: sorted CD4+, CD8+, or CD8+CD57+ T cells (not recorded which) from PBMCs. Source of these receptors: a human donor in good health.

Only a few counts were recorded for this clonotype. This chain links TRBV27 with TRBJ2-1; D is perhaps TRBD1 or TRBD2 (5 bases each). Trimming stripped 4 bases from V and 0 bases from J, with 13 bases between. This CDR3 has 16 residues. Germline V gene data show CDR1 as MNHEY and CDR2 as SMNVEV (reference sequence). The CDR3 bases are TGTGCCAGCAGTTCCCTCGAGGGGAGCTCCTACAATGAGCAGTTCTTC. The encoded protein is CASSSLEGSSYNEQFF.

To note about this clonotype: One junction end does not reproduce the germline sequence, and a read error may be involved. The genes are TRBV5-1 and TRBJ2-7; D is perhaps TRBD1 (5 bases). Germline-derived CDR1 and CDR2 are SGHRS and YFSETQ. This CDR3 region has 14 residues. The CDR3 nucleotides read TGCGCCAGCACCTTGGGCCCTACCAGGGACGAGCAGTACTTC. It encodes CASTLGPTRDEQYF.

This clonotype appeared a few times. The chain employs TRBV2 and TRBJ1-5; D possibly corresponds to TRBD1 (5 bases). The CDR3 spans 13 residues. Germline V gene data show CDR1 as SNHLY and CDR2 as FYNNEI. The V end was cut by 7 bases, the J end by 6 bases, with 13 bases between. The CDR3 loop is CASIQSGGQPQHF. As DNA, the CDR3 is TGTGCCAGCATACAATCCGGGGGTCAGCCCCAGCATTTT.

The chain couples TRBV4-1 to TRBJ2-7; maybe TRBD2 (6 bases). Trimming removed 5 bases at V and 0 bases at J, with 14 bases between. The CDR3 sequence is 15 residues long. Germline V gene sequence: CDR1 MGHRA, CDR2 YSYEKL. CDR3 nucleotide sequence: TGCGCCAGCAGCATCTCCGGGACTGCCTCCTACGAGCAGTACTTC. It encodes CASSISGTASYEQYF.

The CDR3 is CAISKRENTEAFF. CDR3 coding DNA: TGTGCCATCAGCAAGAGGGAGAACACTGAAGCTTTCTTT. The chain carries TRBV24-1 and TRBJ1-1, with unresolved D. With 11 bases removed from V and 1 base from J, the gap between germline ends came to 13 bases. In germline, CDR1 is KGHDR, CDR2 SFDVKD. CDR3 length: 13 residues.

This clonotype has just one count. The chain uses TRBV7-2 and TRBJ2-7; 7 positions agree with TRBD1. V was clipped by 4 bases and J by 2 bases; unmatched bases: 8. The CDR3 runs to 15 residues. Germline V gene data show CDR1 as SGHTA and CDR2 as FQGNSA. CDR3 protein: CASSYVGQTTYEQYF. CDR3 in DNA: TGTGCCAGCAGCTACGTGGGACAGACAACCTACGAGCAGTACTTC. The variable domain in full, completed from reference TRBV7-2 and TRBJ2-7, reads GAGVSQSPSNKVTEKGKDVELRCDPISGHTALYWYRQSLGQGLEFLIYFQGNSAPDKSGLPSDRFSAERTGGSVSTLTIQRTQQEDSAVYLCASSYVGQTTYEQYFGPGTRLTVT.

This sequence joins TRBV5-1 and TRBJ2-5, with a possible D match to TRBD1 (5 bases). V was shortened by 5 bases and J by 2 bases, with 7 bases between the two germline ends. Germline V gene sequence: CDR1 SGHRS, CDR2 YFSETQ. The CDR3 has 12 residues. The CDR3: CASRQGQETQYF. CDR3 sequence (DNA): TGCGCCAGCAGGCAGGGACAAGAGACCCAGTACTTC.

Ten or more counts support this clonotype. The V and J genes are TRBV20-1 and TRBJ2-3, with no clear D. The CDR3 loop spans 11 amino acids. V lost 3 bases to trimming and J lost 6 bases, with 7 bases between them. Germline CDR1 reads DFQATT; CDR2 reads SNEGSKA (reference sequence). Here the CDR3 reads CSARDADTQYF. The CDR3 region has the DNA TGCAGTGCTAGGGACGCTGATACGCAGTATTTT.

This chain connects TRBV2 to TRBJ1-2; D perhaps matches TRBD1 (6 bases). Germline V CDR1 and CDR2: SNHLY, FYNNEI. This CDR3 has 13 amino acids. Trimming took 5 bases from V and 8 from J, leaving 15 bases between them. The CDR3 DNA follows: TGTGCCAGCAGTCCCGACAGGCCCACGGGCTACACCTTC. Translating gives CASSPDRPTGYTF.

This chain uses TRBV10-3 with TRBJ1-2; 7 bases are shared with TRBD1. Trimming cost V 5 bases and J 6 bases; bases outside gene matches: 6. The CDR3 covers 13 residues. Germline loops: CDR1 ENHRY, CDR2 SYGVKD. CDR3 loop: CAISIDRENGYTF. CDR3 DNA: TGTGCCATCAGTATAGACAGGGAGAATGGCTACACCTTC.

The rearrangement links TRBV5-1 to TRBJ2-7, with D hard to call. The CDR3 runs to 16 residues. The germline V gene has CDR1 SGHRS and CDR2 YFSETQ. Trimming shortened V by 0 bases and J by 6 bases, and 19 bases separated the two germline ends. The CDR3: CASSLGGSQSSTEQYF. CDR3 coding DNA: TGCGCCAGCAGCTTGGGGGGTAGCCAATCCTCCACCGAGCAGTACTTC.

This rearrangement joins TRBV13 to TRBJ1-6; unclear D gene. CDR3 length equals 14 residues. V lost 5 bases to trimming and J lost 7 bases, with 12 bases between them. Germline lookup yields CDR1 PRHDT and CDR2 FYEKMQ (reference sequence). The CDR3 loop is CASSLSAENSPLHF. CDR3 DNA sequence: TGTGCCAGCAGCCTCTCGGCGGAGAATTCACCCCTCCACTTT. Drawing the rest from reference TRBV13 and TRBJ1-6, the complete variable domain is AAGVIQSPRHLIKEKRETATLKCYPIPRHDTVYWYQQGPGQDPQFLISFYEKMQSDKGSIPDRFSAQQFSDYHSELNMSSLELGDSALYFCASSLSAENSPLHFGNGTRLTVT.

This clonotype was observed many times. In nucleotides, the CDR3 is TGTGCCAGCAGCATTTACCCGCCGGGGACAGACATCACAGATACGCAGTATTTT. As protein: CASSIYPPGTDITDTQYF. The chain has TRBV7-2 and TRBJ2-3; 7 bases match TRBD1. The CDR3 is made up of 18 amino acids. CDR1 SGHTA and CDR2 FQGNSA come from the germline V gene. V lost 5 bases and J lost 2; bases outside the gene matches: 16.

This clonotype was picked up many times. The chain combines TRBV7-6 with TRBJ2-6, with 12 bases identical to TRBD1. Germline V lookup: CDR1 SGHVS, CDR2 FNYEAQ. There are 17 residues in the CDR3. V dropped 5 bases and J dropped 2; count of bases not matched to a gene: 4. CDR3 sequence reads: CASSPGTGGAGANVLTF. As DNA, the CDR3 is TGTGCCAGCAGCCCTGGGACAGGGGGCGCTGGGGCCAACGTCCTGACTTTC. Looking up the rest from reference TRBV7-6 and TRBJ2-6 gives the full variable domain: GAGVSQSPRYKVTKRGQDVALRCDPISGHVSLYWYRQALGQGPEFLTYFNYEAQQDKSGLPNDRFSAERPEGSISTLTIQRTEQRDSAMYRCASSPGTGGAGANVLTFGAGSRLTVL.

The rearrangement links TRBV29-1 to TRBJ2-3; 7 bases are shared with TRBD2. Germline V gives CDR1 SQVTM, CDR2 ANQGSEA. With V trimmed by 7 bases and J by 1 base, 5 bases remained unmatched. The CDR3 covers 13 residues. The CDR3 is CSAGAGGTDTQYF. The CDR3, as DNA: TGCAGCGCTGGGGCGGGAGGCACAGATACGCAGTATTTT.

The rearrangement uses TRBV7-2 and TRBJ2-2, with D perhaps matching TRBD2 (5 bases). CDR1 is SGHTA and CDR2 is FQGNSA in the germline V gene. This CDR3 region has 13 residues. The V end was cut by 8 bases, the J end by 2 bases, with 9 bases between. Here the CDR3 reads CASPGKNTGELFF. The CDR3 coding sequence is TGTGCCAGCCCGGGGAAAAACACCGGGGAGCTGTTTTTT.

This clonotype was picked up many times. This sequence joins TRBV20-1 and TRBJ2-2; TRBD1 is a possible D gene (5 bases). This CDR3 is built from 16 residues. Germline CDR1 reads DFQATT; CDR2 reads SNEGSKA (reference sequence). The V end was cut by 0 bases, the J end by 1 base, with 12 bases between. The CDR3: CSAREKGFMNTGELFF. CDR3 sequence (DNA): TGCAGTGCTAGAGAGAAGGGGTTTATGAACACCGGGGAGCTGTTTTTT.

The DNA of the CDR3 is TGTGCCACCAGTGAACATACAGGGTACTCAGATACGCAGTATTTT. Translated: CATSEHTGYSDTQYF. The chain has TRBV24-1 and TRBJ2-3, with D perhaps matching TRBD1 (6 bases). Germline assignment: CDR1 KGHDR and CDR2 SFDVKD. Between the trimmed V and J ends, which lost 4 bases and 4 bases, there was a span of 14 bases. The CDR3 spans 15 residues.

The V gene is TRBV7-2, the J gene TRBJ1-4; a weak D match, TRBD1 (5 bases). From germline, CDR1 is SGHTA and CDR2 FQGNSA. Trimming stripped 2 bases from V and 5 bases from J, with 12 bases between. The CDR3 spans 15 residues. DNA of the CDR3: TGTGCCAGCAGCTTATACCGGGACTCGAATGAAAAACTGTTTTTT. Residues: CASSLYRDSNEKLFF.

This clonotype was seen many times. The chain carries TRBV27 and TRBJ2-7; 10 bases match TRBD1. Germline V gives CDR1 MNHEY, CDR2 SMNVEV (reference sequence). CDR3 length: 15 residues. V lost 5 bases and J lost 4; bases outside the gene matches: 8. CDR3 coding DNA: TGTGCCAGCAGTGACACGACAGGGGGCGCGTACGAGCAGTACTTC. Protein: CASSDTTGGAYEQYF.

Many counts were recorded for this clonotype. V and J are TRBV19 and TRBJ1-1; D not resolved. Germline V gene data show CDR1 as LNHDA and CDR2 as SQIVND (reference sequence). Trimming left V 4 bases short and J 10 bases short, with 16 bases between. The CDR3 spans 13 residues. CDR3 region: CASSTIPPVGAFF. The CDR3 nucleotides read TGTGCCAGTAGTACCATCCCCCCGGTCGGAGCTTTCTTT.

This chain links TRBV25-1 with TRBJ2-7; 7 nucleotides agree with TRBD2. The CDR3 extends over 11 amino acids. V shed 8 bases, J shed 6 bases, and the junction held 4 bases outside the gene matches. From germline, CDR1 is MGHDK and CDR2 SYGVNS. The CDR3 sequence: CASGRASEQYF. DNA for the CDR3: TGTGCCAGCGGGAGGGCTTCCGAGCAGTACTTC.

This clonotype came up a few times. The chain has TRBV20-1 and TRBJ1-6, with 8 positions matching TRBD1. CDR1 and CDR2 from the germline V gene are DFQATT and SNEGSKA (reference sequence). The CDR3 is 14 amino acids. V shed 7 bases and J 5 bases; nucleotides not matched to a gene: 7. CDR3 sequence reads: CSVPTGANNSPLHF. The CDR3 coding sequence is TGCAGTGTCCCGACAGGGGCAAATAATTCACCCCTCCACTTT.

This clonotype was detected a few times. A read error may produce the germline difference seen at one junction end. The chain couples TRBV5-8 to TRBJ2-7, with D possibly being TRBD1 (6 bases). This CDR3 is 14 amino acids long. Germline CDR1 and CDR2: SGHTS and YDEGEE. DNA for the CDR3: TGTGCCAGCGGCTTAGGGGACAACTCCTACGAGCAGTACTTC. Amino acids: CASGLGDNSYEQYF.

The chain recombines TRBV7-9 with TRBJ1-2, with D possibly being TRBD1 (6 bases). Germline loops: CDR1 SEHNR, CDR2 FQNEAQ (reference sequence). This CDR3 contains 14 residues. The V and J ends lost 11 bases and 9 bases respectively, with 25 bases between them. The CDR3 region is CAGGPEDSLSSYTF. CDR3 bases: TGTGCCGGGGGCCCAGAAGACAGTTTATCGAGCTACACCTTC.

This clonotype occurred many times. The chain joins TRBV6-1 to TRBJ1-1; perhaps TRBD1 as D (6 bases). V lost 5 bases, J lost 4 bases, and 17 bases lay in between. Per germline, CDR1 MNHNS and CDR2 SASEGT. The CDR3 is 15 residues long. CDR3: CASSPTGTGGTEAFF. CDR3 coding DNA: TGTGCCAGCAGTCCTACAGGGACCGGCGGCACTGAAGCTTTCTTT.

A single count supports this clonotype. The chain couples TRBV20-1 to TRBJ1-2; 8 bases map to TRBD1. V trimming: 3 bases; J trimming: 3 bases; junction bases outside the gene matches: 6. Germline V gene lookup returns CDR1 DFQATT and CDR2 SNEGSKA (reference sequence). The CDR3 has 14 amino acids. This chain's CDR3 is CSARDRAWDYGYTF. As DNA, the CDR3 is TGCAGTGCTAGGGACAGGGCCTGGGACTATGGCTACACCTTC.

This clonotype was detected only a few times. V and J are TRBV27 and TRBJ2-5; 8 bases map to TRBD2. Germline trimming cut 6 bases from V and 5 bases from J; bases unmatched to any gene: 17. The CDR3 length is 17 residues. The germline gives CDR1 MNHEY, CDR2 SMNVEV (reference sequence). The CDR3 here is CASSPTGGGGWGETQYF. CDR3 nucleotide sequence: TGTGCCAGCAGCCCCACCGGGGGGGGGGGCTGGGGGGAGACCCAGTACTTC.